This TCR beta chain emerged from a study of blood T cell repertoires in COVID-19. This clone has a single count. The repertoire was sequenced with immunoSEQ multiplex PCR; TCRdb's copy has only in-frame clones and lacks some. The sample contains about 80,000 clones, 85% of which appear only once. The sequencing input was peripheral blood. This sequence was found in a man in his fifties with COVID-19, enrolled during active disease.

The chain's CDR3 is CASPLAANGSLTLNTEAFF. CDR3 coding DNA: TGCGCCAGTCCCCTCGCGGCAAACGGAAGCCTAACCTTGAACACTGAAGCTTTCTTT. The chain carries TRBV23-1 and TRBJ1-1, with D hard to call. TRBV23-1 qualifies as an ORF whose function is uncertain. There are 19 residues in the CDR3. V dropped 9 bases and J dropped 0 bases, with 29 bases sitting between them.